The 28 T cell receptor beta chains in this list originate from one sample, sequenced in a study of cytomegalovirus exposure and HLA in healthy donors. Primers for the PCR totalled 60 Vbeta and 13 Jbeta. Profiling relied on immunoSEQ multiplex PCR, and the TCRdb table lists in-frame clones only, not all of them. Among approximately 100,000 clones, around 80% were seen once, and the ten largest hold approximately 2.8%. Input material: PBMCs. The receptors stem from a woman aged 40 to 50 in good health and CMV-seronegative.

V usage is TRBV7-2 and J usage is TRBJ2-6; 10 bases map to TRBD1. This CDR3 comprises 17 residues. Germline V gene data show CDR1 as SGHTA and CDR2 as FQGNSA. Losses at the gene ends were 2 bases for V and 4 bases for J; bases not matched to a gene: 5. The CDR3, as DNA: TGTGCCAGCAGCTTACGGACAGGGGGATCCGGGGCCAACGTCCTGACTTTC. Protein product: CASSLRTGGSGANVLTF.

This chain connects TRBV4-1 to TRBJ2-1; weak D call: TRBD2 (5 bases). Between the trimmed V and J ends, which lost 4 bases and 3 bases, there was a span of 13 bases. The CDR3 totals 15 residues. The V gene's germline CDR1 is MGHRA and CDR2 YSYEKL. This CDR3 is CASSRTSWDYNEQFF. DNA of the CDR3: TGCGCCAGCAGCCGCACTAGTTGGGACTACAATGAGCAGTTCTTC.

The gene calls are TRBV7-6 and TRBJ1-6; 8 bases fit TRBD1. V was pared by 5 bases and J by 10 bases, with 7 bases of the junction left unmatched. Germline lookup yields CDR1 SGHVS and CDR2 FNYEAQ. This CDR3 region has 14 residues. CDR3 in DNA: TGTGCCAGCAGCCGGGCCAGGGGGCAATCACCCCTCCACTTT. Translated, it gives CASSRARGQSPLHF.

The chain employs TRBV5-1 and TRBJ2-2; 7 bases are shared with TRBD2. Looked up from germline, CDR1 is SGHRS and CDR2 is YFSETQ. CDR3 size: 12 residues. V shed 4 bases, J shed 7 bases, and the junction held 1 base outside the gene matches. The CDR3 sequence: CASSRGSGELFF. The DNA for the CDR3 is TGCGCCAGCAGCCGCGGGAGCGGGGAGCTGTTTTTT.

This clone was seen a few times. The chain combines TRBV5-4 with TRBJ2-7; 7 positions agree with TRBD1. V trimming: 4 bases; J trimming: 0 bases; junction bases outside the gene matches: 7. The CDR3 length is 15 residues. The V gene's germline CDR1 is SGHNT and CDR2 YYREEE (reference sequence). In nucleotides, the CDR3 is TGTGCCAGCAGCCCCGGGACAGCGAGCTCCTACGAGCAGTACTTC. Its translation: CASSPGTASSYEQYF.

The chain joins TRBV18 to TRBJ1-1; 8 bases align to TRBD1. This CDR3 has 17 residues. Germline V lookup: CDR1 KGHSH, CDR2 LQKENI. Unmatched junction bases numbered 10, after V lost 4 bases and J lost 0 bases. CDR3 sequence: CASSRSLSDRVNTEAFF. Written as DNA, the CDR3 is TGTGCCAGCTCACGCTCACTATCGGACAGGGTGAACACTGAAGCTTTCTTT.

The V gene is TRBV9, the J gene TRBJ2-3; D call uncertain. This CDR3 spans 13 amino acids. The germline gives CDR1 SGDLS, CDR2 YYNGEE. Trimming pared 0 bases from V and 2 bases from J, leaving 4 bases between. For the CDR3, the DNA is TGTGCCAGCAGCGTAGACAACACAGATACGCAGTATTTT. Its translation: CASSVDNTDTQYF. Full variable domain (outside the CDR3, taken from reference TRBV9 and TRBJ2-3): DSGVTQTPKHLITATGQRVTLRCSPRSGDLSVYWYQQSLDQGLQFLIQYYNGEERAKGNILERFSAQQFPDLHSELNLSSLELGDSALYFCASSVDNTDTQYFGPGTRLTVL.

The chain combines TRBV9 with TRBJ2-3; 10 bases are shared with TRBD2. Germline V CDR1 and CDR2: SGDLS, YYNGEE. V was clipped by 1 base and J by 2 bases; unmatched bases: 13. The CDR3 sequence is 19 residues long. This CDR3 reads CASSVSLLLAGAPTDTQYF. The CDR3 region has the DNA TGTGCCAGCAGCGTATCCCTACTTCTAGCGGGGGCACCCACAGATACGCAGTATTTT.

Remarks on this clone: An end of the junction does not agree with germline; a read error may underlie this. The genes are TRBV7-9 and TRBJ2-2; 7 nucleotides line up with TRBD2. This CDR3 is built from 15 residues. Germline V gives CDR1 SEHNR, CDR2 FQNEAQ (reference sequence). CDR3 nucleotides: TGTTCCAGCAGCCACGCCGGACTAGTGATCGGGGAGCTGTTTTTT. Its protein is CSSSHAGLVIGELFF.

V gene TRBV7-8 combines with J gene TRBJ2-7; a weak D match, TRBD2 (6 bases). CDR3 length: 13 residues. Germline V lookup: CDR1 SGHVS, CDR2 FQNEAQ. Trimming took 3 bases from V and 1 from J, leaving 7 bases between them. The CDR3 loop is CASSFSGSYEQYF. The CDR3 DNA reads as TGTGCCAGCAGCTTTAGCGGTTCCTACGAGCAGTACTTC. Complete variable domain (other parts from reference TRBV7-8 and TRBJ2-7): GAGVSQSPRYKVAKRGQDVALRCDPISGHVSLFWYQQALGQGPEFLTYFQNEAQLDKSGLPSDRFFAERPEGSVSTLKIQRTQQEDSAVYLCASSFSGSYEQYFGPGTRLTVT.

The chain uses TRBV7-2 and TRBJ1-6; 7 bases align to TRBD1. The CDR3 covers 16 residues. Germline-derived CDR1 and CDR2 are SGHTA and FQGNSA. The ends lost 0 bases at V and 4 bases at J; junction bases unmatched: 3. CDR3 bases: TGTGCCAGCAGCTTAGCTTTGACAGGGTATAATTCACCCCTCCACTTT. This sequence encodes CASSLALTGYNSPLHF.

J is TRBJ1-6 and V is TRBV5-1; 7 bases map to TRBD1. Germline assignment: CDR1 SGHRS and CDR2 YFSETQ. V shed 0 bases and J 9 bases; nucleotides not matched to a gene: 12. The CDR3 is 17 amino acids. CDR3 sequence reads: CASSLGAGGSKSSPLHF. The CDR3 DNA is TGCGCCAGCAGCTTGGGTGCAGGGGGGTCCAAGAGTTCACCCCTCCACTTT.

With regard to this clone: The junction departs from germline at one end; a sequencing error may be responsible. The rearrangement uses TRBV9 and TRBJ2-2; 12 bases match TRBD1. Germline V gives CDR1 SGDLS, CDR2 YYNGEE. The CDR3 spans 19 residues. For the CDR3, the DNA is TGTGCCAGCAGCGAGCGAGGGACAGGGGGCAGTGAGAACACCAGGGAGCTGTTTTTT. This codes for CASSERGTGGSENTRELFF.

Comment on this clone: A junction boundary mismatches the germline segment, possibly from a read error. The chain links TRBV7-9 to TRBJ2-7; 12 bases are shared with TRBD2. CDR3 length: 16 residues. The V gene's germline CDR1 is SEHNR and CDR2 FQNEAQ (reference sequence). CDR3 in amino acids: CSSSSPTSGGYTEQYF. The CDR3 DNA reads TGTTCCAGCAGCTCCCCGACTAGCGGGGGATATACGGAGCAGTACTTC.

The chain couples TRBV2 to TRBJ2-5; TRBD2 matches at 13 bases. The trim removed 8 bases at V and 1 base at J, leaving 7 bases unmatched. Germline CDR1 reads SNHLY; CDR2 reads FYNNEI. The CDR3 covers 16 residues. The CDR3 DNA follows: TGTGCCAGCGGAACACTAGCGGGGGGGCCCCAAGAGACCCAGTACTTC. Its protein is CASGTLAGGPQETQYF.

The chain combines TRBV2 with TRBJ2-1; 9 nucleotides line up with TRBD1. The CDR3 consists of 14 residues. Germline values: CDR1 SNHLY, CDR2 FYNNEI. J was trimmed by 5 bases and V by 6 bases; bases with no gene match: 5. CDR3 amino acids: CASRPRTGDNEQFF. In DNA, the CDR3 is TGTGCCAGCAGGCCGAGGACAGGGGACAATGAGCAGTTCTTC.

V usage is TRBV9 and J usage is TRBJ2-6, with D possibly being TRBD2 (5 bases). The V gene's germline CDR1 is SGDLS and CDR2 YYNGEE. Deletions cut 2 bases from V and 1 base from J, with 7 bases between. CDR3 length: 15 residues. CDR3 in amino acids: CASSVRGSGANVLTF. The CDR3 bases are TGTGCCAGCAGCGTGCGCGGGTCTGGGGCCAACGTCCTGACTTTC.

V is TRBV4-3 and J is TRBJ2-1; 10 bases fit TRBD2. Germline CDR1 LGHNA, CDR2 YSLEER. The V and J ends lost 0 bases and 5 bases, in that order; junction bases with no gene match: 7. The CDR3 is 17 residues long. Here the CDR3 reads CASSQELVLAGNNEQFF. The CDR3, as DNA: TGCGCCAGCAGCCAAGAGTTAGTACTAGCGGGAAACAATGAGCAGTTCTTC.

The rearrangement uses TRBV6-6 and TRBJ2-5; 7 nucleotides line up with TRBD2. The CDR3 loop spans 14 amino acids. Trimming at V came to 5 bases and at J to 9 bases, leaving 12 bases not matched to a gene. Per the germline V gene, CDR1 is MNHNY and CDR2 is SVGAGI (reference sequence). CDR3 nucleotide sequence: TGTGCCAGCAGTCCTCGGGGGGTCCGAGGGGCCCAGTACTTC. Amino acids: CASSPRGVRGAQYF.

In this sample, this clone turned up once. The rearrangement links TRBV10-3 to TRBJ1-5; 7 bases line up with TRBD1. J lost 7 bases, V lost 7 bases, and 10 bases had no gene match. Per the germline V gene, CDR1 is ENHRY and CDR2 is SYGVKD. The CDR3 covers 14 residues. The CDR3 DNA follows: TGTGCCATCACTGAAGACAGGGCAGACCAGCCCCAGCATTTT. Its protein product is CAITEDRADQPQHF.

The chain employs TRBV9 and TRBJ2-1; TRBD2 aligns across 7 bases. V trimming: 0 bases; J trimming: 1 base; junction bases outside the gene matches: 4. The CDR3 totals 16 residues. CDR1 and CDR2 from the germline V gene are SGDLS and YYNGEE. CDR3 amino acids: CASSVAGRRSYNEQFF. The CDR3 nucleotides are TGTGCCAGCAGCGTAGCCGGGAGGAGGTCCTACAATGAGCAGTTCTTC.

As for this clone: Other DNA sequences in the same sample also yield this CDR3. The V and J genes are TRBV10-2 and TRBJ2-7, with D maybe TRBD2 (6 bases). The CDR3 sequence is 13 residues long. Germline V gene data show CDR1 as WSHSY and CDR2 as SAAADI. CDR3 residues: CASVGGVAYEQYF. Here the CDR3 DNA reads TGCGCTAGCGTGGGGGGTGTCGCCTACGAGCAGTACTTC.

V usage is TRBV6-5 and J usage is TRBJ1-6, with 7 nucleotides matching TRBD1. V gave up 4 bases and J gave up 7 bases; unmatched junction bases: 7. Germline CDR1 and CDR2: MNHEY and SVGAGI. The CDR3 spans 15 residues. The CDR3 sequence: CASSSRTGQNSPLHF. The CDR3 DNA follows: TGTGCCAGCAGTTCCCGGACAGGTCAGAATTCACCCCTCCACTTT.

The rearrangement joins TRBV7-2 to TRBJ1-1; 9 nucleotides line up with TRBD1. This CDR3 is 14 amino acids long. The V and J ends lost 5 bases and 4 bases, in that order; junction bases with no gene match: 5. CDR1 is SGHTA, CDR2 FQGNSA, per germline. CDR3 nucleotide sequence: TGTGCCAGCAGCCTAGGGGGACAGGGCACTGAAGCTTTCTTT. This translates into CASSLGGQGTEAFF.

In regard to this clone: Sequence at one end of the junction differs from germline and may be a read error. The sample carries other DNA sequences with the same CDR3. The chain joins TRBV10-1 to TRBJ1-6; D not resolved. Germline CDR1 and CDR2: WNHNN and SYGVQD (reference sequence). The CDR3 consists of 14 residues. The CDR3 reads CASSPSGFNSPLHF. As DNA, the CDR3 is TGTGCCAGCAGTCCCTCGGGATTCAATTCACCCCTCCACTTT.

This chain connects TRBV5-1 to TRBJ2-3, with D uncertain. V lost 0 bases and J lost 1, with 12 bases in between. The CDR3 covers 16 residues. CDR1 and CDR2 (germline): SGHRS, YFSETQ. The CDR3 loop reads CASSLEVTSGTDTQYF. For the CDR3, the DNA is TGCGCCAGCAGCTTGGAGGTGACTTCAGGCACAGATACGCAGTATTTT.

This chain links TRBV5-6 with TRBJ2-3; possible D gene TRBD1, 6 bases. Germline CDR1 reads SGHDT; CDR2 reads YYEEEE. V was cut by 4 bases and J by 5 bases, with 17 bases left in between. This CDR3 comprises 15 residues. The DNA for the CDR3 is TGTGCCAGCAGCCCCCACAGGGACCTGGAAGATACGCAGTATTTT. Translation: CASSPHRDLEDTQYF.

The chain joins TRBV27 to TRBJ1-1; D is perhaps TRBD1 (5 bases). Trimming pared 6 bases from V and 0 bases from J, leaving 8 bases between. CDR1 is MNHEY and CDR2 is SMNVEV in the germline V gene (reference sequence). CDR3 length equals 13 residues. The CDR3 reads CASRIRVNTEAFF. The CDR3 bases are TGTGCCAGCAGGATCAGGGTGAACACTGAAGCTTTCTTT.